This TCR beta chain was observed in a study of blood T cell repertoires in COVID-19. CDR1 and CDR2 from the germline V gene are SEHNR and FQNEAQ (reference sequence). The V and J ends lost 2 bases and 6 bases, in that order; junction bases with no gene match: 0. CDR3 size: 12 residues. In the original workflow: Researchers report that nucleated cell counts were estimated from reference gene primer amplification. Sequencing used immunoSEQ multiplex PCR; TCRdb keeps in-frame clones, though not all of them. Clone size and V and J calls were adopted from that table, with D and trimming inferred from the DNA. The sample comprises about 120,000 clones, roughly 85% of which are singletons, and about 3% rests with the top ten.

The gene calls are TRBV7-9 and TRBJ2-7, with TRBD2 identical over 8 bases. Sequenced material: peripheral blood. The sequence came from a man aged 40-49 years with acute or convalescent COVID-19. For the CDR3, the DNA is TGTGCCAGCAGCTTAAGCGGGGGCGAGCAGTACTTC. Amino acid sequence: CASSLSGGEQYF.